The present TCR beta chain was sequenced within a study of CD8+CD57+ T cells in acquired aplastic anemia. As for the study in general: When averaged, DNA from sorted CD4+ and CD8+ cells came to approximately 3.2 ug. Healthy donor CD4+ cell samples had a mean of approximately 10 million reads. Study findings and constraints: Common to patients and controls were roughly 30 CD8+ CDR3 sequences.

The template for TCR beta VDJ and CDR3 sequence profiling was genomic DNA. One entry per CDR3 protein, called by TCRdb with MiXCR from the reads. The table shows about 130,000 distinct CDR3 sequences, with about half occurring only once. V lost 4 bases, J lost 4 bases, and 22 bases lay in between. Germline V lookup: CDR1 SQVTM, CDR2 ANQGSEA. The CDR3 is 16 amino acids. Notes on this clonotype: The antigen is unknown.

The sequencing input was sorted CD4+, CD8+, or CD8+CD57+ T cells (not recorded which) from PBMCs. The chain couples TRBV29-1 to TRBJ1-2; perhaps TRBD1 as D (5 bases). This clonotype originated in a human donor in good health, serving as a control. The DNA for the CDR3 is TGCAGCGTTGCCCTATTTGGCCGGGACCACCGCTATGGCTACACCTTC. As protein: CSVALFGRDHRYGYTF.